This T cell receptor (beta chain) was found in a study of T cells in Graves' hyperthyroidism and ophthalmopathy. General study results and limits: The model made its ophthalmopathy prediction, and onset followed a median roughly six months later.

Amplification of TCR beta CDR3 regions used RNA as the template. The HTBI set primed first-round TCR CDR3 RT-PCR. TCRdb itself ran the multiplex PCR reads through MiXCR, one entry per CDR3 protein. The table records about 400,000 distinct CDR3 sequences, more than 14% of them present only once. Per germline, CDR1 SGHNT and CDR2 YENEEA. The CDR3 has 16 residues. J lost 0 bases, V lost 5 bases, and 5 bases had no gene match. On this clonotype: Its antigen remains unidentified.

The chain joins TRBV11-3 to TRBJ2-2; 8 bases are a match to TRBD1. Input material: blood. The clonotype was recovered from a woman between 25 and 40 years old with Graves' ophthalmopathy. The CDR3 reads CASSPRTGTNTGELFF. CDR3 coding DNA: TGTGCCAGCAGCCCCCGGACAGGGACGAACACCGGGGAGCTGTTTTTT.